A selection of T cell receptor beta chains follows, all from one sample in a study of cytomegalovirus exposure and HLA in healthy donors. Measured with immunoSEQ multiplex PCR; TCRdb has only the in-frame clones, and not every one. The sample contains 60,000 to 70,000 clones, about four fifths of which appear only once. The specimen was PBMCs. These receptors all come from a woman between 25 and 40 years old in good health and CMV-seronegative. CDR3s include the opening cysteine and the closing phenylalanine or tryptophan. The order of the fields is V gene, J gene, clone size, D gene, CDR3 DNA, CDR3 protein. D genes are given only for firm matches. Not every row has a clone size; where given, it reads once, few, many or a size class.

V: TRBV5-1
J: TRBJ1-2
size: .
D: .
DNA: TGCGCCAGCAGCTTCAAGGGGGACTATGGCTACACCTTC
CDR3: CASSFKGDYGYTF

V: TRBV9
J: TRBJ1-1
size: medium-sized
D: .
DNA: TGTGCCAGCAGCGTAGAGGGAGGCACTGAAGCTTTCTTT
CDR3: CASSVEGGTEAFF

V: TRBV9
J: TRBJ2-1
size: .
D: TRBD2
DNA: TGTGCCAGCAGCGCCTTCGGGACTAGTCTGGGCTATGAGCAGTTCTTC
CDR3: CASSAFGTSLGYEQFF

V: TRBV25-1
J: TRBJ1-1
size: .
D: .
DNA: TGTGCCAGCAGCGGTTCCGGGAGTATGAACACTGAAGCTTTCTTT
CDR3: CASSGSGSMNTEAFF

V: TRBV29-1
J: TRBJ1-4
size: .
D: TRBD1
DNA: TGCAGCGTTGAAGGGTTGGGGGCAGGGGGCAGGGTTGGTGAAAAACTGTTTTTT
CDR3: CSVEGLGAGGRVGEKLFF

V: TRBV2
J: TRBJ1-2
size: .
D: .
DNA: TGTGCCAGCGGAGAACGTAGGACTTCTAACTATGGCTACACCTTC
CDR3: CASGERRTSNYGYTF

V: TRBV30
J: TRBJ1-2
size: .
D: TRBD1
DNA: TGTGCCTGGTGGCAGCCAGGGGGAGCTTTTGACTATGGCTACACCTTC
CDR3: CAWWQPGGAFDYGYTF

V: TRBV30
J: TRBJ1-4
size: .
D: TRBD1
DNA: TGTGCCTGGAGCGCGGGACAGGGGAATGAAAAACTGTTTTTT
CDR3: CAWSAGQGNEKLFF

V: TRBV5-1
J: TRBJ2-7
size: .
D: TRBD2
DNA: TGCGCCAGCAGCTTGGTTAGCGGGGTGAACGAGCAGTACTTC
CDR3: CASSLVSGVNEQYF

V: TRBV30
J: TRBJ2-7
size: .
D: .
DNA: TGTGCCTGGAGTAAGGGGGACTACTACGAGCAGTACTTC
CDR3: CAWSKGDYYEQYF

V: TRBV29-1
J: TRBJ1-2
size: .
D: .
DNA: TGCAGCGTTGAAGGCCAGGGTAAGGGCTACACCTTC
CDR3: CSVEGQGKGYTF

V: TRBV7-8
J: TRBJ2-5
size: .
D: .
DNA: TGTGCCAGCAGCCCCCGGACTCTACAAGAGACCCAGTACTTC
CDR3: CASSPRTLQETQYF

V: TRBV19
J: TRBJ1-1
size: .
D: .
DNA: TGTGCCAGTAGCTCGCAGGGGAACACTGAAGCTTTCTTT
CDR3: CASSSQGNTEAFF

V: TRBV11-2
J: TRBJ2-7
size: once
D: .
DNA: TGTGCCAGCAGCACCACGGGCGAGCAGTACTTC
CDR3: CASSTTGEQYF

V: TRBV7-6
J: TRBJ1-5
size: .
D: TRBD1
DNA: TGTGCCAGCAGCTTACTTACAGGGGGCAATCAGCCCCAGCATTTT
CDR3: CASSLLTGGNQPQHF

V: TRBV6-6
J: TRBJ1-2
size: .
D: TRBD1
DNA: TGTGCCAGCAGGGACAGGGGTCGGGGCTACACCTTC
CDR3: CASRDRGRGYTF

V: TRBV9
J: TRBJ2-2
size: .
D: .
DNA: TGTGCCAGCAGCGTAGGCGGAAGCCGGACCGGGGAGCTGTTTTTT
CDR3: CASSVGGSRTGELFF

V: TRBV7-2
J: TRBJ2-7
size: few
D: .
DNA: TGTGCCAGCAGCTTCGGGGGCTCCTACGAGCAGTACTTC
CDR3: CASSFGGSYEQYF

V: TRBV6-1
J: TRBJ1-1
size: .
D: TRBD1
DNA: TGTGCCAGCAGCCAGGGACAGCTTAACACTGAAGCTTTCTTT
CDR3: CASSQGQLNTEAFF

V: TRBV2
J: TRBJ2-1
size: .
D: TRBD2
DNA: TGTGCCAGCAGCACCCATAGCGGGGGGGCCTACAATGAGCAGTTCTTC
CDR3: CASSTHSGGAYNEQFF

V: TRBV7-8
J: TRBJ1-5
size: .
D: .
DNA: TGTGCCAGCAGAGGAGGTTTGGGCAATCAGCCCCAGCATTTT
CDR3: CASRGGLGNQPQHF

V: TRBV29-1
J: TRBJ1-2
size: .
D: TRBD1
DNA: TGCAGCGCTCGGGACAGGGGACATGGCTACACCTTC
CDR3: CSARDRGHGYTF

V: TRBV9
J: TRBJ2-7
size: once
D: TRBD2
DNA: TGTGCCAGCAGCGTAGGGGGCGGGGGATCCTACGAGCAGTACTTC
CDR3: CASSVGGGGSYEQYF

V: TRBV7-6
J: TRBJ2-1
size: few
D: TRBD1
DNA: TGTGCCAGCAGCTTAATGGGACAGAGCTACAATGAGCAGTTCTTC
CDR3: CASSLMGQSYNEQFF

V: TRBV30
J: TRBJ1-5
size: .
D: TRBD1
DNA: TGTGCCTGGAGCGGACAGGACAATCAGCCCCAGCATTTT
CDR3: CAWSGQDNQPQHF

V: TRBV29-1
J: TRBJ1-1
size: .
D: TRBD1
DNA: TGCAGCGTCGGGACAGCCAACACTGAAGCTTTCTTT
CDR3: CSVGTANTEAFF

V: TRBV30
J: TRBJ1-2
size: .
D: TRBD1
DNA: TGTGCCTGGTCGGGACAGGGATACATCACTGGCTACACCTTC
CDR3: CAWSGQGYITGYTF

V: TRBV5-1
J: TRBJ2-1
size: .
D: TRBD2
DNA: TGCGCCAGCAGCTGGTCGGGCGGGGGGAGCTCCTACAATGAGCAGTTCTTC
CDR3: CASSWSGGGSSYNEQFF

V: TRBV10-2
J: TRBJ1-2
size: .
D: .
DNA: TGCGCCAGCAGTGAATATCTGGACTCGTCCGGCTACACCTTC
CDR3: CASSEYLDSSGYTF

V: TRBV4-2
J: TRBJ1-1
size: .
D: TRBD1
DNA: TGTGCCAGCAGCCAAGCCCCGGTGACAGGGGGCTTGCTAGCTTTCTTT
CDR3: CASSQAPVTGGLLAFF

V: TRBV5-1
J: TRBJ1-1
size: .
D: .
DNA: TGCGCCAGCAGCTTGTCGACAATAAGGAACACTGAAGCTTTCTTT
CDR3: CASSLSTIRNTEAFF

V: TRBV29-1
J: TRBJ1-5
size: few
D: .
DNA: TGCAGCGCGCAGGGTGGGTTCAATCAGCCCCAGCATTTT
CDR3: CSAQGGFNQPQHF